This T cell receptor (beta chain) is from a study of CD4 T cells in relation to SARS-CoV-2 and coronaviruses. Study outcomes and limitations: SARS-CoV-2-driven expansion was significantly weaker in crossreactive than monoreactive clones. Culture-expanded clones reflect memory recall rather than primary priming during culture. Each donor contributed either pre-pandemic or post-infection samples, not both.

Per the germline V gene, CDR1 is SGHNT and CDR2 is YYREEE (reference sequence). V lost 4 bases to trimming and J lost 0 bases, with 15 bases between them. The CDR3 sequence is 16 residues long. As for this clone: Its cognate antigen is unknown.

The data were produced by immunoSEQ multiplex PCR, yet TCRdb's version contains in-frame clones alone and is incomplete. The table lists some 68,000 clones, 80% to 95% of them singletons, with under 0.3% in the top ten. Before the COVID-19 pandemic, during about 2010-2018, CD4+ T cells were taken from unexposed donors. This sequence was found in a human donor in good health. The sample consisted of naive CD4+ T cells from PBMCs. Subset of the sample: naive CD4+ T cells isolated by negative enrichment. The genes are TRBV5-4 and TRBJ2-3; possible D gene TRBD1, 6 bases. The CDR3 DNA follows: TGTGCCAGCAGCCTGGGAGACAGGTCCAGCACAGATACGCAGTATTTT. It translates to CASSLGDRSSTDTQYF.